This TCR beta chain comes out of a study of T-cell memory formation after mild COVID-19. Study in general: TCR clustering was largely donor specific. Study outcomes and limitations: Contracting CD4+ clones lay largely in CM and EM, with CD8+ ones residing in EMRA. Pre-infection memory contained some responding clones, which suggested that cross-reactive memory had joined.

This clonotype has more than one count but fewer than ten. The target antigen is unknown. This CDR3 spans 13 amino acids. The germline V gene encodes CDR1 MNHEY and CDR2 SVGAGI. With 8 bases removed from V and 0 bases from J, the gap between germline ends came to 7 bases. TCRdb reprocessed the 5' RACE reads with MiXCR, giving one entry per CDR3 protein. The data hold some 490,000 distinct CDR3 sequences, with roughly 20% observed a single time. The sample comprised PBMCs or a T cell subset sorted from them (not recorded which). This sequence was found in an adult woman who had mild COVID-19 (a few samples of this study predate the infection). Cell type and time point are not known. This chain connects TRBV6-5 to TRBJ2-2; TRBD1 might be the D (6 bases). The CDR3: CASGTTNTGELFF. The CDR3 nucleotides are TGTGCCAGCGGGACAACGAACACCGGGGAGCTGTTTTTT.